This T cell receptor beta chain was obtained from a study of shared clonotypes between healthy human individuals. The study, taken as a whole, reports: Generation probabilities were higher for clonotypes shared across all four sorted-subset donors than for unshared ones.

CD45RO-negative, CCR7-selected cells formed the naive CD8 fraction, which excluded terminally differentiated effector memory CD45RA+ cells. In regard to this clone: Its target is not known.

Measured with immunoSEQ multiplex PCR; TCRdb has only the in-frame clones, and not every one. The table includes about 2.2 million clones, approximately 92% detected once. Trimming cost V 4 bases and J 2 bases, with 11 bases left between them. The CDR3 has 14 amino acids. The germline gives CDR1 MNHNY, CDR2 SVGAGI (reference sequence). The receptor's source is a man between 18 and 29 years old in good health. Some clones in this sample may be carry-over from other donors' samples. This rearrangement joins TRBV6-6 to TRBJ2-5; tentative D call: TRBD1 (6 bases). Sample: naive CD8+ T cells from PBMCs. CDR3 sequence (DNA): TGTGCCAGCAGTTCGGACAGCCCTCAAGAGACCCAGTACTTC. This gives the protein CASSSDSPQETQYF.